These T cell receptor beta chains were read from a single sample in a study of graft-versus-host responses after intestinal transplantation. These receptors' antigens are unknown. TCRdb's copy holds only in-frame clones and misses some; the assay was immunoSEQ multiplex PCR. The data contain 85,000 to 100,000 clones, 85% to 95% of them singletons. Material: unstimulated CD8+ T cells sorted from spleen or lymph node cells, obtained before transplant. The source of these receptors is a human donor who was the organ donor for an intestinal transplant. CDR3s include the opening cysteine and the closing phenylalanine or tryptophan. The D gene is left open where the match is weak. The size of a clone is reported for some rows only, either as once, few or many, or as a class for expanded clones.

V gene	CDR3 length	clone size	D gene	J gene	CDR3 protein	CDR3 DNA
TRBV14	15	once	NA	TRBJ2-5	CASSQEGLVWEAQYF	TGTGCCAGCAGCCAAGAAGGCCTGGTATGGGAGGCCCAGTACTTC
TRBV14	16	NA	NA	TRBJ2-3	CASSLVFGLSTDTQYF	TGTGCCAGCAGCCTGGTTTTCGGACTCAGCACAGATACGCAGTATTTT
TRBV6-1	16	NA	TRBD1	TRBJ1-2	CASSEFFGTVSYGYTF	TGTGCCAGCAGTGAATTCTTCGGGACAGTGAGCTATGGCTACACCTTC
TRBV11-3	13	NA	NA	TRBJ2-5	CASSVQDWETQYF	TGTGCCAGCAGCGTACAGGATTGGGAGACCCAGTACTTC
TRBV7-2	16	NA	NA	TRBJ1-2	CASSLVATDPSEGYTF	TGTGCCAGCAGCTTAGTAGCGACGGACCCGTCAGAGGGCTACACCTTC
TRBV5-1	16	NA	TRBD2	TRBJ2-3	CASSGAGLAGPDTQYF	TGCGCCAGCAGCGGCGCTGGCCTAGCGGGACCAGATACGCAGTATTTT
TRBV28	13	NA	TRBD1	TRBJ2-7	CASRRTGSFEQYF	TGTGCCAGCAGGAGGACAGGTTCGTTTGAGCAGTACTTC
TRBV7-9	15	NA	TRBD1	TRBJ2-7	CASSLAGTGSHEQYF	TGTGCCAGCAGCTTGGCCGGGACAGGGAGCCACGAGCAGTACTTC
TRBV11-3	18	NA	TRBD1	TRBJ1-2	CASSLERGTGGADYGYTF	TGTGCCAGCAGCTTAGAAAGGGGGACAGGGGGCGCGGACTATGGCTACACCTTC
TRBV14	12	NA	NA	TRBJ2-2	CASSPYTGELFF	TGTGCCAGCAGCCCCTACACCGGGGAGCTGTTTTTT
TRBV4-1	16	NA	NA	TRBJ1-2	CASSQVVTGPTYGYTF	TGCGCCAGCAGCCAAGTTGTCACAGGCCCAACCTATGGCTACACCTTC
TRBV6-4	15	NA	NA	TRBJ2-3	CASSDSLEGTDTQYF	TGTGCCAGCAGTGACTCCCTTGAGGGCACAGATACGCAGTATTTT
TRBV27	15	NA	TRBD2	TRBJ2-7	CASSFTSGGNYEQYF	TGTGCCAGCAGTTTTACTAGCGGGGGCAACTACGAGCAGTACTTC
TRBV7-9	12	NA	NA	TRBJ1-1	CASSGRLAEAFF	TGTGCCAGCAGCGGGCGCCTGGCTGAAGCTTTCTTT
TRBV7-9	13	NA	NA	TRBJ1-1	CASSSTGNTEAFF	TGTGCCAGCAGCTCCACAGGGAACACTGAAGCTTTCTTT
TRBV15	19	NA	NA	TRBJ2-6	CATSRAGRGIPSGANVLTF	TGTGCCACCAGCAGAGCGGGCAGAGGGATACCCTCTGGGGCCAACGTCCTGACTTTC
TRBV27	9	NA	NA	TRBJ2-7	CASSGKQYF	TGTGCCAGCAGCGGGAAGCAGTACTTC
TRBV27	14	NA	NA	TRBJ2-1	CASSFFSSYNEQFF	TGTGCCAGCAGTTTTTTCAGCTCCTACAATGAGCAGTTCTTC
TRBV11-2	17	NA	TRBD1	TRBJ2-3	CASSLEEGAASTDTQYF	TGTGCCAGCAGCTTAGAAGAGGGGGCCGCTAGCACAGATACGCAGTATTTT
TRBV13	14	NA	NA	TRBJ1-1	CASSLGGRSTEAFF	TGTGCCAGCAGCTTAGGCGGTCGTAGCACTGAAGCTTTCTTT
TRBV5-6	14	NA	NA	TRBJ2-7	CASSLGGNPYEQYF	TGTGCCAGCAGCTTGGGCGGGAATCCCTACGAGCAGTACTTC
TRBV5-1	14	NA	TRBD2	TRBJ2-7	CASSFVAGVGEQYF	TGCGCCAGCAGCTTCGTAGCGGGGGTGGGGGAGCAGTACTTC
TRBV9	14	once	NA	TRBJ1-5	CASSGGDNYQPQHF	TGTGCCAGCAGCGGAGGGGACAATTATCAGCCCCAGCATTTT
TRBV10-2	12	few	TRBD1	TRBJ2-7	CASRGTGNEQYF	TGCGCCAGCAGAGGGACAGGGAACGAGCAGTACTTC
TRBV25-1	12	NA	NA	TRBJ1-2	CASSEALYGYTF	TGTGCCAGCAGTGAAGCGTTATATGGCTACACCTTC
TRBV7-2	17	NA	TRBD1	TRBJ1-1	CASGSPVTGSSNTEAFF	TGTGCCAGCGGTTCCCCCGTGACAGGGTCCTCGAACACTGAAGCTTTCTTT
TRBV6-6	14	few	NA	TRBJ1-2	CASIPVHLDYGYTF	TGTGCCAGCATTCCTGTACACCTGGACTATGGCTACACCTTC
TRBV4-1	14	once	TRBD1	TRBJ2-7	CASMLGTGGYEQYF	TGCGCCAGCATGTTAGGGACAGGGGGCTACGAGCAGTACTTC
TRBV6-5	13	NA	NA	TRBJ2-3	CASSLSSTDTQYF	TGTGCCAGCAGTTTGAGTAGCACAGATACGCAGTATTTT
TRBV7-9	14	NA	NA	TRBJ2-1	CASSSPVLYNEQFF	TGTGCCAGCAGCTCCCCGGTCCTCTACAATGAGCAGTTCTTC
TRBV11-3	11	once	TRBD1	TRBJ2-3	CATRGTDTQYF	TGTGCGACCAGGGGGACAGATACGCAGTATTTT
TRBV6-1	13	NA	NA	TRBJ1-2	CASTWTLSYGYTF	TGTGCCAGCACCTGGACTCTTAGCTATGGCTACACCTTC